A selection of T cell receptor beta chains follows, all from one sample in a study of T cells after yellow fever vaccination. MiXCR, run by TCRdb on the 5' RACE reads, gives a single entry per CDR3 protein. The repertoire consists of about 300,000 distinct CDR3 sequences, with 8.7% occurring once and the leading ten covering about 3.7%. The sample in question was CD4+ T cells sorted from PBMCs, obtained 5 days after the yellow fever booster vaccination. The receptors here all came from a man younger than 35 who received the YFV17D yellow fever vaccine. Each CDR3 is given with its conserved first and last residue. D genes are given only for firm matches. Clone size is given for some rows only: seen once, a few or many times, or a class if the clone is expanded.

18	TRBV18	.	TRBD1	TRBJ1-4	CASSPRGQGETTNEKLFF	TGTGCCAGCTCACCTCGAGGTCAGGGGGAGACAACTAATGAAAAACTGTTTTTT
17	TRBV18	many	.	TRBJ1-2	CASSLTSTVRPNYGYTF	TGTGCCAGCTCGCTAACCTCGACAGTGCGCCCTAACTATGGCTACACCTTC
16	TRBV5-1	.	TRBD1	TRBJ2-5	CASSSSGGRRQETQYF	TGCGCCAGCAGCTCCTCAGGGGGCCGCCGCCAAGAGACCCAGTACTTC
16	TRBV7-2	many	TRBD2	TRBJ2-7	CASSLEGTSGGYEQYF	TGTGCCAGCAGCTTAGAGGGGACTAGCGGGGGCTACGAGCAGTACTTC
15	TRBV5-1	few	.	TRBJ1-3	CASSSKGETGNTIYF	TGCGCCAGCAGCTCGAAAGGGGAGACTGGAAACACCATATATTTT
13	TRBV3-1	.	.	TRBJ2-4	CASSPVSKDIQYF	TGTGCCAGCAGCCCCGTCTCCAAGGACATTCAGTACTTC
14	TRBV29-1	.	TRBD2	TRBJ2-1	CSVIRGGGLNEQFF	TGCAGCGTTATACGGGGGGGAGGGTTGAATGAGCAGTTCTTC
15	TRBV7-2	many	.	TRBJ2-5	CASSSWMTSQETQYF	TGTGCCAGCAGCTCCTGGATGACTTCCCAAGAGACCCAGTACTTC
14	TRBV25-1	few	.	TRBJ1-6	CASADSSYNSPLHF	TGTGCCAGCGCCGACAGCTCCTATAATTCACCCCTCCACTTT
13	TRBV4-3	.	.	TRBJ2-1	CASSQDAGYEQFF	TGCGCCAGCAGCCAAGATGCAGGGTATGAGCAGTTCTTC
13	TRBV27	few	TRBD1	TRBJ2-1	CASTPTGNNEQFF	TGTGCCAGCACCCCGACAGGGAACAATGAGCAGTTCTTC
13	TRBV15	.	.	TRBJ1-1	CATSRDIHTEAFF	TGTGCCACCAGCAGAGACATACACACTGAAGCTTTCTTT
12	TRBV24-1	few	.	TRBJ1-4	CATSDGGEKLFF	TGTGCCACCAGTGATGGTGGAGAAAAACTGTTTTTT
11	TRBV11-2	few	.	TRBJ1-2	CASRDRDGYTF	TGTGCCAGCAGGGATCGGGACGGCTACACCTTC
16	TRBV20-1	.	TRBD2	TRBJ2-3	CSARGILAVSTDTQYF	TGCAGTGCTAGGGGTATACTAGCGGTGAGCACAGATACGCAGTATTTT
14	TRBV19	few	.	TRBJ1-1	CASHHGSVGTEAFF	TGTGCCAGCCACCACGGTTCGGTTGGCACTGAAGCTTTCTTT
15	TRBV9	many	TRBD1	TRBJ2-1	CASSGGTGSYNEQFF	TGTGCCAGCAGCGGAGGGACAGGCTCCTACAATGAGCAGTTCTTC
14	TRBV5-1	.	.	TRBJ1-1	CASSLQGPGTEAFF	TGCGCCAGCAGCTTACAGGGACCAGGGACTGAAGCTTTCTTT
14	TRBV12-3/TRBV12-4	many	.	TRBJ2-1	CASSWGETPRGQFF	TGTGCCAGCAGCTGGGGGGAAACCCCACGGGGGCAGTTCTTC
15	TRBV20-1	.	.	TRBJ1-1	CSAPIPLRVNTEAFF	TGCAGTGCTCCAATTCCGCTACGGGTGAACACTGAAGCTTTCTTT
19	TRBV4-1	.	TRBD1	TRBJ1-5	CASSQDAGTGLWGNQPQHF	TGCGCCAGCAGCCAAGACGCGGGGACAGGGTTATGGGGCAATCAGCCCCAGCATTTT
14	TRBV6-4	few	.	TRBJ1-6	CASRGGARNSPLHF	TGTGCCAGCAGGGGGGGGGCTCGTAATTCACCCCTCCACTTT
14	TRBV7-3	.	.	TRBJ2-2	CASSPGGRTGELFF	TGTGCCAGCAGTCCCGGAGGGCGCACCGGGGAGCTGTTTTTT
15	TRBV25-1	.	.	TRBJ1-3	CASSEYGPSGNTIYF	TGTGCCAGCAGTGAATATGGTCCCTCTGGAAACACCATATATTTT
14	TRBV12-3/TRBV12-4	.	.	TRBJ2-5	CASSLNTLQETQYF	TGTGCCAGCAGTTTGAATACCCTCCAAGAGACCCAGTACTTC
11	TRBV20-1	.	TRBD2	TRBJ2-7	CSAGAGYEQYF	TGCAGTGCGGGAGCGGGGTACGAGCAGTACTTC
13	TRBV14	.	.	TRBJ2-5	CASSQEYRRAQYF	TGTGCCAGCAGCCAAGAATACCGACGGGCCCAGTACTTC
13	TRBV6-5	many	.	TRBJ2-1	CASRHGQYNEQFF	TGTGCCAGCAGGCACGGACAGTACAATGAGCAGTTCTTC
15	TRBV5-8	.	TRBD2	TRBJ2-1	CASSTLAGRGNEQFF	TGTGCCAGCAGCACTCTAGCGGGGCGGGGCAATGAGCAGTTCTTC
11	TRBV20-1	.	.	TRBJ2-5	CSARDQETQYF	TGCAGTGCTAGAGATCAAGAGACCCAGTACTTC
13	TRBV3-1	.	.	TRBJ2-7	CASSQHGGHEQYF	TGTGCCAGCAGCCAACATGGGGGGCACGAGCAGTACTTC
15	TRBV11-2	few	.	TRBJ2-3	CASSLDWQGWDTQYF	TGTGCCAGCAGCTTAGATTGGCAGGGTTGGGATACGCAGTATTTT
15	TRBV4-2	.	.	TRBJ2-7	CASSQDRRGSYEQYF	TGTGCCAGCAGCCAAGATAGAAGGGGCTCCTACGAGCAGTACTTC
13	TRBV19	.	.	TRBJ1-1	CASSIWENTEAFF	TGTGCCAGTAGTATTTGGGAGAACACTGAAGCTTTCTTT
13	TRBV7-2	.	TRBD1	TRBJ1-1	CASSLVTGGVAFF	TGTGCCAGCAGCCTAGTAACAGGGGGTGTAGCTTTCTTT
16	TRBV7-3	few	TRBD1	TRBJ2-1	CASSSGDRDSYNEQFF	TGTGCCAGCAGCTCCGGGGACAGGGACTCCTACAATGAGCAGTTCTTC
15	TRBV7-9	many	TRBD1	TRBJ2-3	CASSLGQSSTDTQYF	TGTGCCAGCAGCTTGGGACAGTCTAGCACAGATACGCAGTATTTT
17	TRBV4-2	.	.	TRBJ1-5	CASSQVGEGSRNQPQHF	TGTGCCAGCAGCCAAGTAGGGGAGGGTTCTCGGAATCAGCCCCAGCATTTT
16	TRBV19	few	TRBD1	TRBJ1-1	CASRAGGASWNTEAFF	TGTGCCAGTAGGGCAGGGGGCGCATCCTGGAACACTGAAGCTTTCTTT
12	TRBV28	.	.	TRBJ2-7	CATRDTSYEQYF	TGTGCCACCCGGGACACCTCCTACGAGCAGTACTTC
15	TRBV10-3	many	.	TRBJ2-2	CAISELPSNTGELFF	TGTGCCATCAGTGAGTTACCTAGCAACACCGGGGAGCTGTTTTTT
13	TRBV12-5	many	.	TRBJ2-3	CASGSNRDDRQYF	TGTGCTAGTGGCTCCAACCGGGACGATAGACAGTATTTT
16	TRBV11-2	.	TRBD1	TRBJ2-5	CASSPSWTGDGETQYF	TGTGCCAGCAGCCCCTCGTGGACAGGGGACGGAGAGACCCAGTACTTC
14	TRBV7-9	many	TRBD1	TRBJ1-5	CASSLQGSNQPQHF	TGTGCCAGCAGTTTACAGGGGAGCAATCAGCCCCAGCATTTT
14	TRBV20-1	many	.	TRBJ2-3	CSAVPGEVTDTQYF	TGCAGTGCCGTCCCCGGGGAGGTCACAGATACGCAGTATTTT
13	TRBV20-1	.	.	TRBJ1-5	CSVALRGNQPQHF	TGCAGTGTAGCACTCCGGGGTAATCAGCCCCAGCATTTT
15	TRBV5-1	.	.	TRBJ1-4	CASQMGLGTNEKLFF	TGCGCCAGCCAGATGGGGTTGGGGACTAATGAAAAACTGTTTTTT
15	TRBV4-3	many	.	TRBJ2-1	CASSQDGRAYNEQFF	TGCGCCAGCAGCCAAGACGGTCGCGCGTACAATGAGCAGTTCTTC
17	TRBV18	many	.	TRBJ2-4	CASSPLGGGVSKNIQYF	TGTGCCAGCTCACCCCTGGGGGGCGGCGTCTCCAAAAACATTCAGTACTTC
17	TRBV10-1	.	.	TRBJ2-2	CASSEFGLGPNTGELFF	TGCGCCAGCAGTGAGTTCGGTCTCGGGCCCAACACCGGGGAGCTGTTTTTT
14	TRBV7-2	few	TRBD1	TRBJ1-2	CASSSPTGAYGYTF	TGTGCCAGCAGCTCGCCGACAGGGGCATATGGCTACACCTTC
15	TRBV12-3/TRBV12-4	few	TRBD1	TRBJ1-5	CASSGGTGKNQPQHF	TGTGCCAGCAGTGGCGGGACAGGAAAAAATCAGCCCCAGCATTTT
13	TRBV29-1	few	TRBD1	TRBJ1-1	CSVEEGQGAAAFF	TGCAGCGTTGAAGAAGGACAGGGGGCGGCAGCTTTCTTT
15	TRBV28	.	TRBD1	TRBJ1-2	CASSLAGQVTDGYTF	TGTGCCAGCAGTTTAGCCGGACAGGTAACGGATGGCTACACCTTC
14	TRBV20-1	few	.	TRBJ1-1	CSARVGGGSTEAFF	TGCAGTGCTAGGGTCGGGGGAGGCAGCACTGAAGCTTTCTTT
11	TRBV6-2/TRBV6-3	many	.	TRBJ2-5	CASSRVETQYF	TGTGCCAGCAGCCGGGTGGAGACCCAGTACTTC
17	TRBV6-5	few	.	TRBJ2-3	CASSYGRKSAYTDTQYF	TGTGCCAGCAGTTACGGGCGCAAATCTGCCTACACAGATACGCAGTATTTT
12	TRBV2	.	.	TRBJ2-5	CASSDARETQYF	TGTGCCAGCAGTGACGCCCGAGAGACCCAGTACTTC
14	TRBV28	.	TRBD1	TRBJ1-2	CASSSGTGGGGYTF	TGTGCCAGCAGCTCCGGGACAGGGGGCGGTGGCTACACCTTC
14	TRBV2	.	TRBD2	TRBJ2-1	CASRTSGGAHEQFF	TGTGCCAGCAGAACTAGCGGGGGGGCCCATGAGCAGTTCTTC